This T cell receptor (beta chain) was recovered during a study of CD8+ T cells in alopecia areata. The study, taken as a whole, reports: When scalp samples are sequenced, resident alphabeta T cells of normal skin are also captured.

Extraction and reverse transcription of RNA yielded cDNA as the sequencing template. The method was immunoSEQ multiplex PCR; TCRdb's version includes in-frame clones alone and lacks a portion of them. The sample consists of some 110,000 clones, less than 80% of them appearing once. This clone was recorded a few times. Its target is unknown. Germline CDR1 is SGHAT and CDR2 is FQDESV (reference sequence). V was shortened by 5 bases and J by 6 bases, with 15 bases between the two germline ends. This CDR3 is built from 14 residues. The chain is built from TRBV11-1 and TRBJ2-3, with D possibly matching TRBD2 (5 bases). This sequence originates from a human donor in good health. Source material: CD4+ T cells sorted from blood. CDR3 residues: CASSPLGPGDTQYF. CDR3 DNA: TGTGCCAGCAGCCCACTTGGACCGGGGGATACGCAGTATTTT.